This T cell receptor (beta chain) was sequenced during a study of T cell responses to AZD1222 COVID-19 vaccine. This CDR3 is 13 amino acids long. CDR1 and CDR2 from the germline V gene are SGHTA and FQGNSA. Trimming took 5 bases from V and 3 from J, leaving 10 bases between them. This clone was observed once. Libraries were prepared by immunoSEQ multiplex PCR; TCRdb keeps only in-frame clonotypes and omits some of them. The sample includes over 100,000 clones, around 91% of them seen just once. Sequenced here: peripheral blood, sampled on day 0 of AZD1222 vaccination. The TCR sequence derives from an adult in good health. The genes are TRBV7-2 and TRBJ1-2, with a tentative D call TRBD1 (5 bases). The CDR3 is CASSVSGYYGYTF. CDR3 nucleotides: TGTGCCAGCAGCGTTTCAGGGTACTATGGCTACACCTTC.